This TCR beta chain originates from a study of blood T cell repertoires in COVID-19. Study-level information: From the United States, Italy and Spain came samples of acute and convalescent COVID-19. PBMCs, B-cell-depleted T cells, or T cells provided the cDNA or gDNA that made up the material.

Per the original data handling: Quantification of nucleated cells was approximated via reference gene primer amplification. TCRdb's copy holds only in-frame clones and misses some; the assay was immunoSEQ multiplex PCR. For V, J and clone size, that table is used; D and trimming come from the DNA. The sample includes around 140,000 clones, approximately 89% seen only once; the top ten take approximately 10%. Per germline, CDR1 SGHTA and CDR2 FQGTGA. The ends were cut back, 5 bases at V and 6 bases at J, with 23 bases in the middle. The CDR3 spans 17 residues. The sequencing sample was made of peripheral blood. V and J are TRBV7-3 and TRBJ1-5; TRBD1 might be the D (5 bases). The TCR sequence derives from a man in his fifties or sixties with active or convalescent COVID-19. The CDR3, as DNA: TGTGCCAGCAGCGATCGTAACCCGTCGGGGGGGGGTCAGCCCCAGCATTTT. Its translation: CASSDRNPSGGGQPQHF.